Following are 19 T cell receptor beta chains from one sample sequenced in a study of cytomegalovirus exposure and HLA in healthy donors. PCR used 60 Vbeta primers and 13 Jbeta primers. TCRdb's copy holds only in-frame clones and misses some; the assay was immunoSEQ multiplex PCR. The table records fewer than 200,000 clones, roughly 70% of them present only once. The sequenced sample consisted of PBMCs. Receptor source: a girl aged 10 to 17 in good health and CMV-seronegative.

The rearrangement uses TRBV7-3 and TRBJ1-1, with TRBD1 matching 7 bases. Germline V lookup: CDR1 SGHTA, CDR2 FQGTGA. J was trimmed by 2 bases and V by 5 bases; bases with no gene match: 5. This CDR3 has 14 amino acids. The CDR3 reads CASSANRGNTEAFF. The CDR3 DNA reads as TGTGCCAGCAGCGCCAACAGGGGCAACACTGAAGCTTTCTTT.

CDR3 in amino acids: CAISGTGPNTGELFF. CDR3 in DNA: TGTGCCATCAGTGGGACAGGACCGAACACCGGGGAGCTGTTTTTT. The gene calls are TRBV10-3 and TRBJ2-2; 7 bases are a match to TRBD1. There are 15 residues in the CDR3. The germline V gene has CDR1 ENHRY and CDR2 SYGVKD. V shed 4 bases and J 0 bases; nucleotides not matched to a gene: 2.

This clone was seen just once. V and J are TRBV19 and TRBJ1-1, with unresolved D. Germline assignment: CDR1 LNHDA and CDR2 SQIVND (reference sequence). V dropped 11 bases and J dropped 7 bases, with 14 bases sitting between them. The CDR3 covers 11 residues. The DNA for the CDR3 is TGTGCCGCCCAAAATGCGGGTGAAGCTTTCTTT. Protein product: CAAQNAGEAFF.

V gene TRBV5-1 combines with J gene TRBJ1-1; D call uncertain. V lost 0 bases to trimming and J lost 2 bases, with 11 bases between them. Germline V gene lookup returns CDR1 SGHRS and CDR2 YFSETQ. The length of the CDR3 is 15 residues. CDR3 loop: CASSLVSPTNTEAFF. The CDR3, as DNA: TGCGCCAGCAGCTTGGTGAGCCCCACTAACACTGAAGCTTTCTTT.

This rearrangement joins TRBV5-1 to TRBJ2-7; 9 bases line up with TRBD1. The CDR3 totals 14 residues. V shed 4 bases, J shed 5 bases, and the junction held 7 bases outside the gene matches. CDR1 and CDR2 from the germline V gene are SGHRS and YFSETQ. The CDR3 spells CASSHGQGSHEQYF. CDR3 sequence (DNA): TGCGCCAGCAGCCATGGACAGGGGTCCCACGAGCAGTACTTC.

The rearrangement links TRBV9 to TRBJ2-6; TRBD1 is a possible D gene (6 bases). Germline CDR1 SGDLS, CDR2 YYNGEE. This CDR3 is 16 amino acids long. Trimming cost V 6 bases and J 0 bases, with 13 bases left between them. CDR3 in DNA: TGTGCCAGCAACTCAGGGGACCTCTCTGGGGCCAACGTCCTGACTTTC. Translated: CASNSGDLSGANVLTF.

This chain connects TRBV4-2 to TRBJ2-1; D may be TRBD1 (6 bases). Germline-derived CDR1 and CDR2 are LGHNA and YNFKEQ. V lost 0 bases and J 9 bases, leaving 18 bases between the germline ends. The CDR3 loop spans 16 amino acids. The CDR3 DNA is TGTGCCAGCAGCCAAGATCCCGTGGGGGCTCTGATTGAGCAGTTCTTC. Translating gives CASSQDPVGALIEQFF.

V is TRBV6-5 and J is TRBJ1-2; D remains ambiguous. V was clipped by 4 bases and J by 8 bases, with 14 bases between them. Germline lookup yields CDR1 MNHEY and CDR2 SVGAGI. CDR3 length equals 13 residues. CDR3 nucleotide sequence: TGTGCCAGCAGTTCCCCCGGGGAACGGGGCTACACCTTC. Translating gives CASSSPGERGYTF.

This chain connects TRBV5-4 to TRBJ2-1, with 8 bases lining up with TRBD1. The germline CDR1 and CDR2 sequences are SGHNT and YYREEE (reference sequence). Unmatched junction bases numbered 18, after V lost 4 bases and J lost 3 bases. CDR3 length: 19 residues. The CDR3 region is CASSLSTGTGRGYYNEQFF. CDR3 DNA sequence: TGTGCCAGCAGCCTTTCAACCGGGACAGGCCGAGGTTACTACAATGAGCAGTTCTTC. Variable domain in full (rest from reference TRBV5-4 and TRBJ2-1): ETGVTQSPTHLIKTRGQQVTLRCSSQSGHNTVSWYQQALGQGPQFIFQYYREEENGRGNFPPRFSGLQFPNYSSELNVNALELDDSALYLCASSLSTGTGRGYYNEQFFGPGTRLTVL.

J is TRBJ1-4 and V is TRBV7-9; possible D gene TRBD1, 6 bases. Germline V gene sequence: CDR1 SEHNR, CDR2 FQNEAQ (reference sequence). The germline V and J ends were trimmed by 7 bases and 7 bases, with 19 bases remaining between them. The CDR3 totals 15 residues. The CDR3 DNA is TGTGCCAGCAACTCTCCTGGGGGGGCGAGTGAAAAACTGTTTTTT. Protein: CASNSPGGASEKLFF. The full variable domain, its missing parts supplied by reference TRBV7-9 and TRBJ1-4, is DTGVSQNPRHKITKRGQNVTFRCDPISEHNRLYWYRQTLGQGPEFLTYFQNEAQLEKSRLLSDRFSAERPKGSFSTLEIQRTEQGDSAMYLCASNSPGGASEKLFFGSGTQLSVL.

The rearrangement links TRBV5-1 to TRBJ2-7; 7 nucleotides agree with TRBD2. The germline V gene encodes CDR1 SGHRS and CDR2 YFSETQ. The length of the CDR3 is 14 residues. V shed 4 bases and J 1 base; nucleotides not matched to a gene: 5. The DNA of the CDR3 is TGCGCCAGCAGCCCAAGCGGGGCTTCCTACGAGCAGTACTTC. It translates to CASSPSGASYEQYF. Combining the CDR3 with reference TRBV5-1 and TRBJ2-7 gives the whole variable domain KAGVTQTPRYLIKTRGQQVTLSCSPISGHRSVSWYQQTPGQGLQFLFEYFSETQRNKGNFPGRFSGRQFSNSRSEMNVSTLELGDSALYLCASSPSGASYEQYFGPGTRLTVT.

This chain connects TRBV15 to TRBJ2-5; 7 bases align to TRBD1. The CDR3 covers 15 residues. V shed 1 base, J shed 5 bases, and the junction held 7 bases outside the gene matches. CDR1 LNHNV and CDR2 YYDKDF come from the germline V gene (reference sequence). The CDR3 reads CATSRVGDSKETQYF. In DNA form, the CDR3 reads TGTGCCACCAGCAGAGTTGGGGACAGCAAGGAGACCCAGTACTTC.

The rearrangement links TRBV5-6 to TRBJ1-3; D perhaps matches TRBD1 (5 bases). V was trimmed by 4 bases and J by 0 bases, leaving 17 bases between them. The CDR3 runs to 17 residues. CDR1 and CDR2 from the germline V gene are SGHDT and YYEEEE. This CDR3 reads CASSIEGQGDSGNTIYF. Written as DNA, the CDR3 is TGTGCCAGCAGCATCGAAGGGCAGGGCGACTCTGGAAACACCATATATTTT.

The rearrangement uses TRBV5-4 and TRBJ2-1; 10 nucleotides match TRBD2. The germline V gene encodes CDR1 SGHNT and CDR2 YYREEE (reference sequence). This CDR3 has 15 residues. With 5 bases clipped from V and 7 bases from J, the junction kept 9 bases outside the gene matches. The CDR3 region has the DNA TGTGCCAGCAGTTCCGGGACTAGCGCCCAAAATGAGCAGTTCTTC. Translating gives CASSSGTSAQNEQFF.

This clone appeared a few times. CDR3 sequence reads: CASSYSSSGNTIYF. The CDR3 coding sequence is TGTGCCAGCAGTTACTCGAGCTCTGGAAACACCATATATTTT. The rearrangement links TRBV6-5 to TRBJ1-3; no definite D call. This CDR3 has 14 amino acids. Trimming stripped 0 bases from V and 0 bases from J, with 3 bases between. Germline-derived CDR1 and CDR2 are MNHEY and SVGAGI.

The V gene is TRBV6-5, the J gene TRBJ1-5, with 9 bases that match TRBD1. Germline V lookup: CDR1 MNHEY, CDR2 SVGAGI. After removal of 5 bases from V and 7 bases from J, the junction contained 6 bases not matched to a gene. The CDR3 extends over 14 amino acids. The CDR3 sequence: CASSATGGGQPQHF. The CDR3 region has the DNA TGTGCCAGCAGTGCGACAGGGGGAGGGCAGCCCCAGCATTTT.

The chain links TRBV5-6 to TRBJ2-7, with 7 bases identical to TRBD2. The germline gives CDR1 SGHDT, CDR2 YYEEEE. The trim removed 1 base at V and 4 bases at J, leaving 2 bases unmatched. The CDR3 spans 13 residues. The CDR3 sequence: CASSLPGGYEQYF. Written as DNA, the CDR3 is TGTGCCAGCAGCTTGCCGGGGGGTTACGAGCAGTACTTC.

This sequence joins TRBV20-1 and TRBJ1-1, with D possibly TRBD1 on 5 matching bases. Per germline, CDR1 DFQATT and CDR2 SNEGSKA (reference sequence). The CDR3 loop spans 11 amino acids. V gave up 5 bases and J gave up 5 bases, with 9 bases separating them. CDR3: CSAPTETEAFF. The CDR3 nucleotides are TGCAGTGCTCCGACAGAGACTGAAGCTTTCTTT.

This chain connects TRBV6-1 to TRBJ2-5; D perhaps matches TRBD2 (5 bases). CDR3 length: 15 residues. Trimming took 6 bases from V and 5 from J, leaving 19 bases between them. CDR1 and CDR2 (germline): MNHNS, SASEGT. CDR3 loop: CASSSEIGSSETQYF. CDR3 coding DNA: TGTGCCAGCAGCAGCGAGATAGGGAGCAGTGAGACCCAGTACTTC.